This T cell receptor beta chain stems from a study of blood T cells in healthy people across ages. V was clipped by 8 bases and J by 5 bases, with 25 bases between them. The CDR3 runs to 16 residues. The study's findings and limits: Unsorted PBMC input precluded a conclusive naive versus antigen-experienced comparison.

Alongside a J-beta primer mix, a sample-barcoded 5' primer served in a second PCR lasting about 7 to 12 cycles. TCRdb fed the 5' RACE reads into MiXCR, producing one record per CDR3 protein. The sample lists about 1.4 million distinct CDR3 sequences; 45% to 70% were seen once. Concerning this clonotype itself: The antigen is unknown.

Sequencing used blood. The TCR originated in a young man in good health. This chain links TRBV12-3 or TRBV12-4 with TRBJ2-7; D assignment may be TRBD1 or TRBD2 (8 bases each). The DNA for the CDR3 is TGTGCCAGCGGACTAGCTCCGACAGGGGCAATCCACGAGCAGTACTTC. It is translated as CASGLAPTGAIHEQYF.